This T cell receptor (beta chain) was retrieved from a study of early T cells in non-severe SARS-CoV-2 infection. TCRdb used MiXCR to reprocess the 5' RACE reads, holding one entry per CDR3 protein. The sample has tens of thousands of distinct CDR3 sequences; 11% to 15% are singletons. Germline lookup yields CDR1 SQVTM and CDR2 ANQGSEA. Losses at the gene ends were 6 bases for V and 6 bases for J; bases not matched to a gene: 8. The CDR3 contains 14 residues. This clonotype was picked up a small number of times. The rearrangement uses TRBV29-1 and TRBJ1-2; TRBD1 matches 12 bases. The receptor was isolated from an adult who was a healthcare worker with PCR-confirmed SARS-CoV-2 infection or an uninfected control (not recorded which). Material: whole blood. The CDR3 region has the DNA TGCAGCGTAACTACCGGGACAGGGGGCGATGGCTACACCTTC. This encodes CSVTTGTGGDGYTF.